This T cell receptor beta chain was obtained from a study of early T cells in non-severe SARS-CoV-2 infection. As for the study in general: Chains from this unsorted whole-blood bulk RNA could not be paired.

This clonotype was seen a handful of times. The V end was cut by 2 bases, the J end by 0 bases, with 9 bases between. CDR3 length: 15 residues. The germline V gene encodes CDR1 SGDLS and CDR2 YYNGEE. Individual cDNA molecules carried attached unique molecular identifiers. MiXCR, applied by TCRdb to the 5' RACE reads, yields one record per CDR3 protein. This table holds under 80,000 distinct CDR3 sequences, over 10% found once. The TCR sequence derives from an adult who was a healthcare worker with PCR-confirmed SARS-CoV-2 infection or an uninfected control (not recorded which). The source material was whole blood. The gene calls are TRBV9 and TRBJ1-3; D is possibly TRBD1 (5 bases). The CDR3: CASSVDGTSGNTIYF. The CDR3 nucleotides read TGTGCCAGCAGCGTGGACGGGACCTCTGGAAACACCATATATTTT.